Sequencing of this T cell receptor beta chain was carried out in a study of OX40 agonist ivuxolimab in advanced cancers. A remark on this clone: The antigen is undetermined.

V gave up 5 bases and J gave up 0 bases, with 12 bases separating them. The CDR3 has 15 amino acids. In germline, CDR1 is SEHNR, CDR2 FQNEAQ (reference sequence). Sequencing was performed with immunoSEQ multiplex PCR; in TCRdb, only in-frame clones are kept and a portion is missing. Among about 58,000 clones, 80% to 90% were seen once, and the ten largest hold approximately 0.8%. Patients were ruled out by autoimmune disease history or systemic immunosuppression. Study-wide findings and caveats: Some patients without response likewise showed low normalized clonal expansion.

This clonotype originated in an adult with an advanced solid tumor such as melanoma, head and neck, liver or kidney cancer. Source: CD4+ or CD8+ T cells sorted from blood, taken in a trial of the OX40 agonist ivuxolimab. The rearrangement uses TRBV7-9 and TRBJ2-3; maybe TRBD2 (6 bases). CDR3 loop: CASSRREPSTDTQYF. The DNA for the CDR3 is TGTGCCAGCAGCCGGCGGGAACCGAGCACAGATACGCAGTATTTT.